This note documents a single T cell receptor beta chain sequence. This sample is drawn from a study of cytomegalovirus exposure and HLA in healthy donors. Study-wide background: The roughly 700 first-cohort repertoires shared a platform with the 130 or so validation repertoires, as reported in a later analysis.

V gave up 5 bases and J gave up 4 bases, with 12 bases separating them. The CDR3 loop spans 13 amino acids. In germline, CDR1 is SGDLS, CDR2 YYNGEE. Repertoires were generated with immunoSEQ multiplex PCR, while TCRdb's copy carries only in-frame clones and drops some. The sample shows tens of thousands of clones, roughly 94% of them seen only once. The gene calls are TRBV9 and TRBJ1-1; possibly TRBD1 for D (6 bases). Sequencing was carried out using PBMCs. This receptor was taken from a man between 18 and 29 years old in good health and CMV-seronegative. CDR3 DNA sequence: TGTGCCAGCAGTGCCGGACAGTTCACTGAAGCTTTCTTT. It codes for CASSAGQFTEAFF. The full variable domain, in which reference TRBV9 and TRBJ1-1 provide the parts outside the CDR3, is DSGVTQTPKHLITATGQRVTLRCSPRSGDLSVYWYQQSLDQGLQFLIQYYNGEERAKGNILERFSAQQFPDLHSELNLSSLELGDSALYFCASSAGQFTEAFFGQGTRLTVV.